These 15 T cell receptor beta chains share one sample of origin, sequenced in a study of early T cells in non-severe SARS-CoV-2 infection. In TCRdb, the 5' RACE reads were re-called with MiXCR into one record per CDR3 protein. The sample holds roughly 34,000 distinct CDR3 sequences, around 4.1% seen once. The sample consisted of whole blood. The source of these receptors is an adult who was a healthcare worker with PCR-confirmed SARS-CoV-2 infection or an uninfected control (not recorded which).

This clonotype was detected only a few times. The chain is built from TRBV7-2 and TRBJ2-7, with 8 bases lining up with TRBD1. J lost 0 bases, V lost 5 bases, and 6 bases had no gene match. Germline CDR1 is SGHTA and CDR2 is FQGNSA. The CDR3 loop spans 15 amino acids. CDR3 residues: CASSVTGQGSYEQYF. Here the CDR3 DNA reads TGTGCCAGCAGCGTTACAGGACAGGGCTCCTACGAGCAGTACTTC.

In this sample, this clonotype turned up many times. This chain joins TRBV3-1 and TRBJ2-5; 10 bases map to TRBD2. With 1 base clipped from V and 1 base from J, the junction kept 3 bases outside the gene matches. This CDR3 is 16 amino acids long. From germline, CDR1 is LGHDT and CDR2 YNNKEL (reference sequence). CDR3 coding DNA: TGTGCCAGCAGCCAAGTCGCTAGCGGGGGCCAAGAGACCCAGTACTTC. Its protein is CASSQVASGGQETQYF.

This clonotype was seen a handful of times. The chain uses TRBV3-1 and TRBJ2-7, with 8 bases fitting TRBD1. This CDR3 region has 14 residues. The J segment lost 10 bases and the V segment lost 0 bases, leaving 8 bases of the junction unmatched. The germline V gene has CDR1 LGHDT and CDR2 YNNKEL (reference sequence). In nucleotides, the CDR3 is TGTGCCAGCAGCCAAGATGATGCCGGGACAGGACAGTACTTC. Its protein is CASSQDDAGTGQYF.

CDR3 nucleotides: TGTGCCAGCAGCCCCAGACTAGCCCTCACAGATACGCAGTATTTT. It codes for CASSPRLALTDTQYF. This sequence joins TRBV6-2 or TRBV6-3 and TRBJ2-3; 7 nucleotides match TRBD2. Germline lookup yields CDR1 MNHEY and CDR2 SVGEGT. After removal of 6 bases from V and 2 bases from J, the junction contained 8 bases not matched to a gene. This CDR3 is 15 amino acids long.

There are many counts of this clonotype. The chain is built from TRBV12-3 or TRBV12-4 and TRBJ2-7; no reliable D call. The CDR3 extends over 13 amino acids. The V end lost 6 bases, the J end lost 2 bases, and 11 bases lay between the germline ends. The CDR3 DNA is TGTGCCAGCAGCCGGACGGTGACCTACGAGCAGTACTTC. Translated, it gives CASSRTVTYEQYF.

J is TRBJ1-5 and V is TRBV12-2. TRBV12-2 is given as a pseudogene. This CDR3 is 15 amino acids long. The CDR3 region is CASRLVTNGNQPQHF. CDR3 bases: TGTGCAAGTCGCTTAGTTACTAACGGCAATCAGCCCCAGCATTTT.

The sample holds many counts of this clonotype. J is TRBJ1-4 and V is TRBV12-3 or TRBV12-4; D perhaps matches TRBD1 (5 bases). Trimming cost V 7 bases and J 8 bases, with 14 bases left between them. The CDR3 sequence is 13 residues long. The CDR3 region is CASTQTQGEKLFF. DNA for the CDR3: TGTGCCAGCACCCAGACCCAGGGCGAAAAACTGTTTTTT.

The table lists this clonotype with many counts. The chain combines TRBV20-1 with TRBJ2-5; possibly TRBD1 for D (6 bases). CDR1 and CDR2 (germline): DFQATT, SNEGSKA (reference sequence). V lost 0 bases to trimming and J lost 2 bases, with 16 bases between them. This CDR3 comprises 16 residues. CDR3 amino acids: CSARDPQGHSQETQYF. The CDR3 coding sequence is TGCAGTGCTAGAGACCCACAGGGACATTCACAAGAGACCCAGTACTTC.

At least ten counts were recorded for this clonotype. The chain carries TRBV30 and TRBJ2-5, with no clear D. The CDR3 covers 11 residues. V dropped 2 bases and J dropped 5 bases, with 6 bases sitting between them. CDR1 and CDR2 from the germline V gene are GTSNPN and SVGIG (reference sequence). The CDR3 loop reads CAWSPRETQYF. The CDR3 DNA sequence: TGTGCCTGGAGTCCGAGGGAGACCCAGTACTTC.

In its sample, this clonotype was seen many times. This CDR3 reads CASRDRSYNEQFF. The DNA for the CDR3 is TGTGCCAGCAGGGACAGGTCATACAATGAGCAGTTCTTC. The J gene is TRBJ2-1, the V gene TRBV2, with 7 bases aligning to TRBD1. CDR3 size: 13 residues. V trimming: 6 bases; J trimming: 4 bases; junction bases outside the gene matches: 3. In germline, CDR1 is SNHLY, CDR2 FYNNEI.

In this sample, this clonotype turned up many times. The V call is TRBV7-9, the J call TRBJ2-6; D uncertain. This CDR3 comprises 16 residues. The V end lost 4 bases, the J end lost 0 bases, and 10 bases lay between the germline ends. Germline-derived CDR1 and CDR2 are SEHNR and FQNEAQ (reference sequence). The CDR3 DNA follows: TGTGCCAGCAGCTCCCTTACGGGCTCTGGGGCCAACGTCCTGACTTTC. Translation gives CASSSLTGSGANVLTF.

This clonotype was seen ten or more times. J is TRBJ1-2 and V is TRBV9, with D unclear. The V end lost 0 bases, the J end lost 4 bases, and 4 bases lay between the germline ends. The germline V gene has CDR1 SGDLS and CDR2 YYNGEE. The CDR3 runs 12 residues. CDR3 protein: CASSVDVYGYTF. Here the CDR3 DNA reads TGTGCCAGCAGCGTAGACGTCTATGGCTACACCTTC.

This clonotype appeared many times. The rearrangement uses TRBV6-5 and TRBJ2-3; no clear D. V shed 4 bases and J shed 11 bases, with 19 bases lying between them. This CDR3 is 14 amino acids long. CDR1 is MNHEY and CDR2 is SVGAGI in the germline V gene. The CDR3 region is CASSSIPYGPMQYF. In nucleotides, the CDR3 is TGTGCCAGCAGTTCCATACCATACGGCCCTATGCAGTATTTT.

This clonotype was counted a few times. This chain links TRBV9 with TRBJ2-1, with D perhaps matching TRBD1 (6 bases). The germline V gene has CDR1 SGDLS and CDR2 YYNGEE. Trimming left V 3 bases short and J 2 bases short, with 12 bases between. CDR3 length: 15 amino acids. The CDR3 sequence: CASSATGFPYNEQFF. CDR3 in DNA: TGTGCCAGCAGCGCAACAGGGTTCCCCTACAATGAGCAGTTCTTC.

This clonotype was seen many times. The chain has TRBV28 and TRBJ1-6; maybe TRBD1 (5 bases). The length of the CDR3 is 14 residues. V lost 4 bases to trimming and J lost 4 bases, with 8 bases between them. CDR1 is MDHEN and CDR2 is SYDVKM in the germline V gene. CDR3 sequence reads: CASSSRGYNSPLHF. DNA of the CDR3: TGTGCCAGCAGTTCCCGGGGGTATAATTCACCCCTCCACTTT.